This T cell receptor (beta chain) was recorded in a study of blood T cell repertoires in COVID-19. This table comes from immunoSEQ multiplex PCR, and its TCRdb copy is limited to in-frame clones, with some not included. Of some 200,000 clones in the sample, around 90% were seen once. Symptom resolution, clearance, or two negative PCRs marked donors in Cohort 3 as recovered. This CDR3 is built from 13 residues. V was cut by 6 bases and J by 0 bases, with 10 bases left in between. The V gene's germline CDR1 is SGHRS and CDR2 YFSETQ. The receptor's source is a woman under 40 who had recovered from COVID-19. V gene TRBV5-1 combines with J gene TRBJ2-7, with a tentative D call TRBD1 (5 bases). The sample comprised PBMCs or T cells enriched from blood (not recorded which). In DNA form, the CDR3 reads TGCGCCAGCACAGGGCAAAGCTCCTACGAGCAGTACTTC. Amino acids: CASTGQSSYEQYF.